This T cell receptor (beta chain) was sequenced during a study of CD8+ T cells in alopecia areata. The authors extracted RNA and reverse transcribed it into cDNA as the sequencing template. Profiling relied on immunoSEQ multiplex PCR, and the TCRdb table lists in-frame clones only, not all of them. Counted here are roughly 100,000 clones, more than 75% occurring once; the ten biggest clones make up 11%. To note about this clone: What it binds is not known.

Study observations and caveats: Scalp sequencing also captures normal skin's resident alphabeta T cells.

Treatment noted: oral pan-JAK inhibitor, 5-10 mg twice daily. Obtained from alopecia areata patients were lesional scalp punch biopsies along with peripheral blood. This receptor was obtained from a human donor with alopecia areata. The source material was CD8+ T cells sorted from blood, sampled at approximately week 34, from a patient treated with tofacitinib.

The CDR3 loop is CASSQEGRSDEQYF. CDR3 in DNA: TGCGCCAGCAGCCAAGAAGGGAGGAGCGACGAGCAGTACTTC. The chain employs TRBV4-1 and TRBJ2-7, with D possibly TRBD2 on 6 matching bases. The CDR3 covers 14 residues. Trimming took off 0 bases at V and 5 bases at J, with 11 bases between the two ends. Per germline, CDR1 MGHRA and CDR2 YSYEKL.